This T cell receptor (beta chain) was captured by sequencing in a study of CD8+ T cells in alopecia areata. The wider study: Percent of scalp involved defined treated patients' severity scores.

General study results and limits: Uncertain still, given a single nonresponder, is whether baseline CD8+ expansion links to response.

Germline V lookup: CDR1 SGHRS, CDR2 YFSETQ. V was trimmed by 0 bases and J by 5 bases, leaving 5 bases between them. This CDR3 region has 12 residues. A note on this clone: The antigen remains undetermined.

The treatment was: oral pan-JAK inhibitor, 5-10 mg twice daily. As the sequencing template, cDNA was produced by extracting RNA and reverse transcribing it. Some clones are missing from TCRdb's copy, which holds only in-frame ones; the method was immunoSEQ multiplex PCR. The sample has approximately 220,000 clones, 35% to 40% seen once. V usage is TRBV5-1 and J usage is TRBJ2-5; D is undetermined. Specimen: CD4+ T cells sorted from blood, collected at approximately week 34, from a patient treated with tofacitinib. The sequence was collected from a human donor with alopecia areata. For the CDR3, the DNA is TGCGCCAGCAGCTTGGAGGAGGAGACCCAGTACTTC. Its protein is CASSLEEETQYF.